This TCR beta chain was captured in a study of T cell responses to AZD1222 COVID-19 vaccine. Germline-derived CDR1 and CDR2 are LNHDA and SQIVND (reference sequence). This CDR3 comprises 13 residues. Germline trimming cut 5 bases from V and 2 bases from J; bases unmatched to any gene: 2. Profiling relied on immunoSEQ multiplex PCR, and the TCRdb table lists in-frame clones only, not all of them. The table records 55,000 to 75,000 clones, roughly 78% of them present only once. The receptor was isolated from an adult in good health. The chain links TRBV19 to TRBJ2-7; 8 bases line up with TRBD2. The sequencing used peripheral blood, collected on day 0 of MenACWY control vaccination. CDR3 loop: CASSPGGTYEQYF. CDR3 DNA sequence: TGTGCCAGTAGTCCGGGGGGGACCTACGAGCAGTACTTC.